This T cell receptor beta chain appears in the sequencing data of a study of blood T cell repertoires in COVID-19. CDR1 SGHTA and CDR2 FQGNSA come from the germline V gene. The CDR3 consists of 17 residues. V shed 5 bases and J 2 bases; nucleotides not matched to a gene: 11. Using immunoSEQ multiplex PCR, the repertoire was profiled, and TCRdb retains in-frame clones only, with some absent. The sample includes about 200,000 clones, over 75% of them seen just once. The genes are TRBV7-2 and TRBJ2-1; TRBD2 agrees at 8 bases. The receptor was derived from a man over 45 who had recovered from COVID-19. The sequenced sample was peripheral blood. Here the CDR3 reads CASSLSSGTSTYNEQFF. The CDR3 DNA reads TGTGCCAGCAGCCTATCCTCCGGGACTAGTACCTACAATGAGCAGTTCTTC.